This T cell receptor beta chain was documented in a study of shared clonotypes between healthy human individuals. Repertoires were generated with immunoSEQ multiplex PCR, while TCRdb's copy carries only in-frame clones and drops some. Of tens of thousands of clones in the sample, about 65% are singletons; the top ten hold about 51%. The CDR3 sequence is 13 residues long. The ends were cut back, 2 bases at V and 4 bases at J, with 7 bases in the middle. CDR1 SGHRS and CDR2 YFSETQ come from the germline V gene. Sequenced sample: memory CD8+ T cells sorted from blood. Subset indicated: CD45RO+ cells pooled with CCR7-negative TemRA cells. This clonotype was sampled from a man aged 25-45 years in good health. V usage is TRBV5-1 and J usage is TRBJ2-1, with a weak D call TRBD1 (5 bases). As DNA, the CDR3 is TGCGCCAGCAGCTTCGACAGTTACAATGAGCAGTTCTTC. It specifies CASSFDSYNEQFF. Variable domain in full (rest from reference TRBV5-1 and TRBJ2-1): KAGVTQTPRYLIKTRGQQVTLSCSPISGHRSVSWYQQTPGQGLQFLFEYFSETQRNKGNFPGRFSGRQFSNSRSEMNVSTLELGDSALYLCASSFDSYNEQFFGPGTRLTVL.